This is a list of T cell receptor beta chains from one sample in a study of blood T cell repertoires in COVID-19. Sequencing used immunoSEQ multiplex PCR; TCRdb keeps in-frame clones, though not all of them. The sample lists about 44,000 clones; about 90% were seen once. Sequencing was carried out using peripheral blood. These receptors were collected from a woman aged 80 or older in a cohort sampled during active or convalescent COVID-19. Both conserved end residues are part of each CDR3. The D gene is left open where the match is weak. Only part of the rows carry a size: once, few, many, or a class if the clone is expanded.

abundance,j_gene,d_gene,v_gene,CDR3aa,CDR3nt
-,TRBJ1-3,TRBD1,TRBV6-6,CASRTGDRAGNTIYF,TGTGCCAGCAGAACAGGGGATCGAGCCGGAAACACCATATATTTT
-,TRBJ2-1,TRBD2,TRBV4-3,CASSQAAGGASWEQFF,TGCGCCAGCAGCCAAGCAGCGGGAGGGGCCTCCTGGGAGCAGTTCTTC
few,TRBJ1-2,TRBD1,TRBV10-2,CASSGSTIPGQDNYGYTF,TGCGCCAGCAGCGGATCAACCATACCGGGACAGGATAACTATGGCTACACCTTC
few,TRBJ2-3,-,TRBV7-9,CASSLGGTVSDTQYF,TGTGCCAGCAGCTTAGGCGGGACAGTGTCAGATACGCAGTATTTT
-,TRBJ1-2,-,TRBV5-6,CASSLVTQGNGYTF,TGTGCCAGCAGCTTGGTGACGCAGGGAAACGGCTACACCTTC
once,TRBJ2-7,-,TRBV7-2,CASSPILDLRQYF,TGTGCCAGCAGCCCCATCCTAGATCTCCGGCAGTACTTC
-,TRBJ1-1,TRBD1,TRBV5-1,CASSLTGDLTEAFF,TGCGCCAGCAGCTTGACAGGGGATCTCACTGAAGCTTTCTTT
-,TRBJ2-2,-,TRBV9,CASSVTHTGRGYTGELFF,TGTGCCAGCAGCGTTACACATACAGGGAGGGGATACACCGGGGAGCTGTTTTTT
-,TRBJ1-5,TRBD1,TRBV30,CAWKDRGYNQPQHF,TGTGCCTGGAAAGACAGGGGATACAATCAGCCCCAGCATTTT
-,TRBJ2-7,-,TRBV11-2,CASSLPDYEQYF,TGTGCCAGCAGCTTGCCAGACTACGAGCAGTACTTC